A single sample gave rise to the 2 T cell receptor beta chains below, sequenced in a study of cytomegalovirus exposure and HLA in healthy donors. The study ran its PCR with 60 Vbeta and 13 Jbeta primers. Here immunoSEQ multiplex PCR was the method, and the copy in TCRdb shows in-frame clones only, minus some. This table holds around 160,000 clones, 77% found once. Input material: PBMCs. Source of these receptors: a woman aged 35 to 49 in good health and CMV-seropositive.

The chain combines TRBV11-2 with TRBJ2-1; possibly TRBD1 for D (5 bases). The CDR3 totals 16 residues. Germline V gene data show CDR1 as SGHAT and CDR2 as FQNNGV. Trimming took off 5 bases at V and 1 base at J, with 15 bases between the two ends. The CDR3, as DNA: TGTGCCAGCAGCCCCAGAGCAGGGCAGTCCTACAATGAGCAGTTCTTC. As protein: CASSPRAGQSYNEQFF.

The V call is TRBV6-6, the J call TRBJ2-1; 7 nucleotides match TRBD2. This CDR3 has 15 amino acids. Germline trimming cut 0 bases from V and 10 bases from J; bases unmatched to any gene: 9. Germline loops: CDR1 MNHNY, CDR2 SVGAGI (reference sequence). The CDR3 region has the DNA TGTGCCAGCAGTTACTCGATTTCAAGGGAGGGAGAGCAGTTCTTC. Amino acid sequence: CASSYSISREGEQFF.